These 10 T cell receptor beta chains originate from one sample sequenced in a study of T cell responses to AZD1222 COVID-19 vaccine. This table comes from immunoSEQ multiplex PCR, and its TCRdb copy is limited to in-frame clones, with some not included. There are approximately 150,000 clones in the sample; roughly 92% occur only once, and under 1.5% lies in the top ten. Sequenced material: peripheral blood, taken 28 days after the second AZD1222 dose. The origin of the receptors is an adult who received the AZD1222 COVID-19 vaccine.

The chain couples TRBV7-9 to TRBJ2-1; the D call may be TRBD1 or TRBD2 (5 bases each). This CDR3 is 16 amino acids long. Germline CDR1 is SEHNR and CDR2 is FQNEAQ (reference sequence). Trimming took 6 bases from V and 3 from J, leaving 18 bases between them. CDR3 amino acids: CASRAPGRGNYNEQFF. The CDR3 bases are TGTGCCAGCAGAGCCCCGGGACGGGGAAACTACAATGAGCAGTTCTTC.

The J gene is TRBJ1-2, the V gene TRBV14; D call uncertain. Trimming pared 1 base from V and 3 bases from J, leaving 9 bases between. Germline CDR1 reads SGHDN; CDR2 reads FVKESK. CDR3 length: 14 amino acids. The CDR3 bases are TGTGCCAGCAGCCAAGTAGCCCGGGACTATGGCTACACCTTC. Amino acid sequence: CASSQVARDYGYTF.

This sequence joins TRBV19 and TRBJ2-7, with 7 positions matching TRBD1. Germline CDR1 reads LNHDA; CDR2 reads SQIVND (reference sequence). V was clipped by 5 bases and J by 3 bases; unmatched bases: 10. CDR3 length equals 15 residues. The CDR3 loop reads CASSETSGQIYEQYF. The CDR3 DNA sequence: TGTGCCAGTAGTGAAACATCGGGACAGATCTACGAGCAGTACTTC.

The gene calls are TRBV4-3 and TRBJ1-2, with D maybe TRBD1 (6 bases). V was shortened by 6 bases and J by 4 bases, with 18 bases between the two germline ends. CDR1 and CDR2 from the germline V gene are LGHNA and YSLEER. The CDR3 is made up of 15 amino acids. DNA for the CDR3: TGCGCCAGCAGAGGGGGGGCGGGTATGGGCTATGGCTACACCTTC. Amino acid sequence: CASRGGAGMGYGYTF.

The genes are TRBV11-2 and TRBJ2-7; 8 bases match TRBD2. This CDR3 is 17 amino acids long. Germline loops: CDR1 SGHAT, CDR2 FQNNGV. The V segment lost 0 bases and the J segment 3 bases; nucleotides outside the gene matches: 10. This chain's CDR3 is CASSLEQGRTSYYEQYF. CDR3 coding DNA: TGTGCCAGCAGCTTAGAGCAGGGCCGGACTAGCTACTACGAGCAGTACTTC. Supplemented by reference TRBV11-2 and TRBJ2-7, the full variable domain reads EAGVAQSPRYKIIEKRQSVAFWCNPISGHATLYWYQQILGQGPKLLIQFQNNGVVDDSQLPKDRFSAERLKGVDSTLKIQPAKLEDSAVYLCASSLEQGRTSYYEQYFGPGTRLTVT.

This chain uses TRBV7-9 with TRBJ2-6, with D perhaps matching TRBD1 (6 bases). Germline assignment: CDR1 SEHNR and CDR2 FQNEAQ (reference sequence). This CDR3 has 15 amino acids. The V end was cut by 5 bases, the J end by 3 bases, with 11 bases between. CDR3 protein: CASSRRTVGANVLTF. Here the CDR3 DNA reads TGTGCCAGCAGCCGTAGGACAGTTGGGGCCAACGTCCTGACTTTC.

J is TRBJ1-1 and V is TRBV6-2 or TRBV6-3; TRBD1 is a possible D gene (5 bases). Germline V gene sequence: CDR1 MNHEY, CDR2 SVGEGT. CDR3 size: 15 residues. V was pared by 4 bases and J by 4 bases, with 16 bases between. The CDR3 region is CASSLRQGRGTEAFF. CDR3 nucleotides: TGTGCCAGCAGTTTAAGGCAGGGCCGGGGCACTGAAGCTTTCTTT.

The chain employs TRBV6-5 and TRBJ2-2, with a weak D call TRBD2 (5 bases). Germline lookup yields CDR1 MNHEY and CDR2 SVGAGI. V lost 3 bases and J lost 4, with 15 bases in between. The CDR3 has 16 residues. The CDR3, as DNA: TGTGCCAGCAGTTATTGGCGCCCGGCGGGCACCGGGGAGCTGTTTTTT. This gives the protein CASSYWRPAGTGELFF.

The chain employs TRBV9 and TRBJ1-1; 7 bases are shared with TRBD1. Germline CDR1 is SGDLS and CDR2 is YYNGEE. CDR3 length: 16 amino acids. The trim removed 2 bases at V and 2 bases at J, leaving 9 bases unmatched. CDR3 coding DNA: TGTGCCAGCAGCGTGGCGCCCAACAGGGGTAACACTGAAGCTTTCTTT. This encodes CASSVAPNRGNTEAFF.

The CDR3 sequence is CASGGRSYNSPLHF. The CDR3 nucleotides read TGTGCCAGTGGGGGGAGGTCCTATAATTCACCCCTCCACTTT. The chain combines TRBV6-4 with TRBJ1-6; perhaps TRBD1 as D (5 bases). Germline loops: CDR1 MRHNA, CDR2 SNTAGT. V was clipped by 9 bases and J by 1 base, with 10 bases between them. CDR3 size: 14 residues.